This TCR beta chain was retrieved from a study of T cell repertoires in cytomegalovirus infection. As for the study in general: Signatures in public TCR beta sequences pointed to both CMV infection and matching HLA type.

TCRdb re-called the reads with MiXCR, one entry per CDR3 protein. The repertoire holds 150,000 or so distinct CDR3 sequences, with approximately 5.9% as singletons. Germline CDR1 reads MDHEN; CDR2 reads SYDVKM. This CDR3 contains 11 residues. Trimming cost V 6 bases and J 10 bases, with 10 bases left between them. Study-wide points: Of the TCR beta families, the public ones yielded a cumulative frequency that identified carriers of CMV plus the relevant HLA. In two of eight donors, the top clonotype was HLA-C-restricted CMV-specific.

Of note for this clonotype: Its antigen is not identified.

The clonotype comes from a human donor in good health (CMV status not recorded). Some clones in this sample may be carry-over from other donors' samples. The chain has TRBV28 and TRBJ2-1; no definite D call. The material sequenced was PBMCs. The CDR3 reads CASRLDSEQFF. The CDR3 nucleotides are TGTGCCAGCAGATTAGACTCAGAGCAGTTCTTC.